The 28 T cell receptor beta chains presented below share a single source sample, sequenced in a study of shared clonotypes between healthy human individuals (TCRdb year 2020). The library came from the immunoSEQ multiplex PCR assay. In TCRdb, the immuneACCESS table is reduced to in-frame sequences with V and J assigned. These tables do not hold every clone; where another copy was compared, an unresolved V gene accounts for under half, and the others remain unexplained. The sample profile shows about 2,500,000 clones; about 92% of them were found once. The top ten clones comprise around 0.14% of the sample. The sequencing input was naive CD4+ T cells sorted from blood. The cell subset or site tag for this specimen amounts to: CD45RA+ positively selected. These receptors were taken from a man between 18 and 29 years old in good health.

V gene TRBV10-1 combines with J gene TRBJ2-5; TRBD1 agrees at 10 bases. The CDR3 has 15 residues. Germline lookup yields CDR1 WNHNN and CDR2 SYGVQD (reference sequence). Trimming removed 2 bases from V and 6 bases from J; junction bases left unmatched: 6. In DNA form, the CDR3 reads TGCGCCAGCAGTGAGGGACAGGGGGGTAAAAAGACCCAGTACTTC. Protein sequence: CASSEGQGGKKTQYF.

The chain combines TRBV2 with TRBJ2-5; D perhaps matches TRBD2 (6 bases). The last part of the DNA fits TRBJ2-7 better; the J call may be wrong. The CDR3 loop spans 15 amino acids. CDR1 and CDR2 from the germline V gene are SNHLY and FYNNEI. The CDR3 here is CASNPGVVLGYEQYF. CDR3 coding DNA: TGTGCCAGCAACCCGGGGGTGGTCTTAGGCTACGAGCAGTACTTC.

This clone came up a few times. The chain recombines TRBV28 with TRBJ1-1; no reliable D call. Deletions cut 5 bases from V and 0 bases from J, with 13 bases between. The V gene's germline CDR1 is MDHEN and CDR2 SYDVKM. The CDR3 runs 15 residues. The CDR3 DNA follows: TGTGCCAGCAGTCTCCTCAATCCGATGAACACTGAAGCTTTCTTT. Amino acids: CASSLLNPMNTEAFF.

V is TRBV18 and J is TRBJ1-4; 7 bases are a match to TRBD1. The CDR3 totals 16 residues. V was pared by 3 bases and J by 0 bases, with 4 bases of the junction left unmatched. Germline lookup yields CDR1 KGHSH and CDR2 LQKENI. The CDR3 region has the DNA TGTGCCAGCTCACCCTCCCAGGGGGCAACTAATGAAAAACTGTTTTTT. This sequence encodes CASSPSQGATNEKLFF.

The chain is built from TRBV6-1 and TRBJ1-2; 9 nucleotides agree with TRBD1. Germline CDR1 and CDR2: MNHNS and SASEGT. Unmatched junction bases numbered 11, after V lost 7 bases and J lost 8 bases. The CDR3 spans 14 residues. DNA for the CDR3: TGTGCCAGCATGATGGGACAGGGAGTAGGGGGCTACACCTTC. Translation gives CASMMGQGVGGYTF.

The chain joins TRBV10-3 to TRBJ1-1; 12 bases agree with TRBD1. V lost 7 bases to trimming and J lost 4 bases; unmatched junction nucleotides: 4. Germline CDR1 reads ENHRY; CDR2 reads SYGVKD. There are 14 residues in the CDR3. CDR3 sequence reads: CAIKGTGGLTEAFF. In DNA, the CDR3 is TGTGCCATCAAGGGGACAGGGGGCCTCACTGAAGCTTTCTTT.

This chain connects TRBV6-5 to TRBJ1-2; D is unclear. CDR3 length: 15 residues. V was shortened by 6 bases and J by 4 bases, with 18 bases between the two germline ends. Per germline, CDR1 MNHEY and CDR2 SVGAGI. CDR3 region: CASRSTTTTGYGYTF. In DNA, the CDR3 is TGTGCCAGCAGATCGACCACGACAACGGGCTATGGCTACACCTTC.

The chain carries TRBV18 and TRBJ1-5, with a weak D call TRBD1 (6 bases). Trimming pared 3 bases from V and 3 bases from J, leaving 9 bases between. Germline V gives CDR1 KGHSH, CDR2 LQKENI. This CDR3 is 14 amino acids long. CDR3 amino acids: CASSPGTYNQPQHF. In DNA, the CDR3 is TGTGCCAGCTCACCGGGGACATACAATCAGCCCCAGCATTTT.

The V gene is TRBV28, the J gene TRBJ2-7; TRBD2 matches 9 bases. The trim removed 6 bases at V and 4 bases at J, leaving 10 bases unmatched. Germline CDR1 is MDHEN and CDR2 is SYDVKM. The CDR3 is 15 amino acids. CDR3 nucleotide sequence: TGTGCCAGCAGGAGTAGCGGGAGTAAAGGGTACGAGCAGTACTTC. Translation: CASRSSGSKGYEQYF.

This chain links TRBV4-3 with TRBJ2-7, with 7 nucleotides matching TRBD1. CDR1 is LGHNA, CDR2 YSLEER, per germline. The CDR3 is made up of 15 amino acids. The junction had 3 bases not matched to a gene; V was cut back by 1 base and J by 0 bases. The CDR3 loop is CASSQVTGSSYEQYF. CDR3 sequence (DNA): TGCGCCAGCAGCCAAGTGACAGGGAGCTCCTACGAGCAGTACTTC.

This clone was observed once. This chain connects TRBV2 to TRBJ2-6; D remains ambiguous. Germline loops: CDR1 SNHLY, CDR2 FYNNEI. V gave up 6 bases and J gave up 4 bases, with 4 bases separating them. The CDR3 spans 12 residues. This CDR3 reads CASSGGANVLTF. CDR3 DNA: TGTGCCAGCAGCGGCGGGGCCAACGTCCTGACTTTC.

V gene TRBV9 combines with J gene TRBJ2-1; maybe TRBD2 (7 bases). The germline gives CDR1 SGDLS, CDR2 YYNGEE. The CDR3 is 15 amino acids. V was trimmed by 3 bases and J by 2 bases, leaving 12 bases between them. CDR3 residues: CASSETGGPYNEQFF. The CDR3 DNA sequence: TGTGCCAGCAGCGAAACGGGGGGCCCCTACAATGAGCAGTTCTTC.

V and J are TRBV30 and TRBJ1-6; D is unclear. Germline CDR1 is GTSNPN and CDR2 is SVGIG (reference sequence). The CDR3 totals 13 residues. The germline V and J ends were trimmed by 5 bases and 11 bases, with 16 bases remaining between them. For the CDR3, the DNA is TGTGCCTGGGGATATGGAGATGGCGCACCCCTCCACTTT. Protein: CAWGYGDGAPLHF.

The V and J genes are TRBV5-1 and TRBJ1-4; D call uncertain. Germline CDR1 and CDR2: SGHRS and YFSETQ. V was trimmed by 2 bases and J by 5 bases, leaving 4 bases between them. CDR3 size: 12 residues. The CDR3 region is CASSFGNEKLFF. The CDR3 nucleotides read TGCGCCAGCAGCTTCGGAAATGAAAAACTGTTTTTT.

V gene TRBV2 combines with J gene TRBJ2-1, with 8 nucleotides matching TRBD2. The V segment lost 9 bases and the J segment 5 bases; nucleotides outside the gene matches: 12. The CDR3 is 15 residues long. CDR1 and CDR2 from the germline V gene are SNHLY and FYNNEI. The DNA for the CDR3 is TGTGCCAGGTGTCGTGACGGGGGGGCGAACAATGAGCAGTTCTTC. This encodes CARCRDGGANNEQFF.

J is TRBJ1-1 and V is TRBV5-5, with a tentative D call TRBD1 (5 bases). From germline, CDR1 is SGHKS and CDR2 YYEKEE (reference sequence). V dropped 4 bases and J dropped 0 bases, with 7 bases sitting between them. The CDR3 length is 13 residues. CDR3 DNA sequence: TGTGCCAGCAGCGGGGGGATGAACACTGAAGCTTTCTTT. Translation: CASSGGMNTEAFF.

Here the CDR3 DNA reads TGTGCCAGCAGTTCCCGTAGCGGGAGCAATGAGCAGTTCTTC. Protein: CASSSRSGSNEQFF. V is TRBV6-5 and J is TRBJ2-1; 9 positions agree with TRBD2. The CDR3 is 14 residues long. Germline-derived CDR1 and CDR2 are MNHEY and SVGAGI. V shed 4 bases and J 6 bases; nucleotides not matched to a gene: 4.

The chain combines TRBV10-3 with TRBJ1-1; 7 bases are shared with TRBD1. In germline, CDR1 is ENHRY, CDR2 SYGVKD. J was trimmed by 3 bases and V by 6 bases; bases with no gene match: 7. CDR3 length: 14 residues. CDR3 sequence reads: CAISSVRGHTEAFF. The CDR3 DNA reads as TGTGCCATCAGCTCGGTAAGGGGGCACACTGAAGCTTTCTTT.

V usage is TRBV5-1 and J usage is TRBJ2-3; no clear D gene. The germline V gene has CDR1 SGHRS and CDR2 YFSETQ. V was clipped by 0 bases and J by 0 bases, with 5 bases between them. This CDR3 spans 14 amino acids. The CDR3 spells CASSLDDSTDTQYF. In DNA form, the CDR3 reads TGCGCCAGCAGCTTGGACGATAGCACAGATACGCAGTATTTT. Full variable domain (rest looked up from reference TRBV5-1 and TRBJ2-3): KAGVTQTPRYLIKTRGQQVTLSCSPISGHRSVSWYQQTPGQGLQFLFEYFSETQRNKGNFPGRFSGRQFSNSRSEMNVSTLELGDSALYLCASSLDDSTDTQYFGPGTRLTVL.

V gene TRBV6-5 combines with J gene TRBJ1-1; D not certain. Germline V gene sequence: CDR1 MNHEY, CDR2 SVGAGI. The V end lost 1 base, the J end lost 2 bases, and 8 bases lay between the germline ends. The CDR3 sequence is 14 residues long. CDR3 sequence reads: CASSYLDSNTEAFF. CDR3 in DNA: TGTGCCAGCAGTTACTTGGATTCAAACACTGAAGCTTTCTTT.

The chain carries TRBV19 and TRBJ2-2, with TRBD2 matching 8 bases. The CDR3 length is 17 residues. Losses at the gene ends were 3 bases for V and 6 bases for J; bases not matched to a gene: 12. The V gene's germline CDR1 is LNHDA and CDR2 SQIVND (reference sequence). In nucleotides, the CDR3 is TGTGCCAGTAGTATCCTTCCGGTTAGCGGGGTTTCCGGGGAGCTGTTTTTT. Protein sequence: CASSILPVSGVSGELFF. The variable domain in full, with the rest retrieved from reference TRBV19 and TRBJ2-2, is DGGITQSPKYLFRKEGQNVTLSCEQNLNHDAMYWYRQDPGQGLRLIYYSQIVNDFQKGDIAEGYSVSREKKESFPLTVTSAQKNPTAFYLCASSILPVSGVSGELFFGEGSRLTVL.

The sample holds one count of this clone. The chain has TRBV6-5 and TRBJ1-5; 9 bases are shared with TRBD1. Germline V lookup: CDR1 MNHEY, CDR2 SVGAGI. After removal of 6 bases from V and 6 bases from J, the junction contained 6 bases not matched to a gene. The CDR3 spans 14 residues. The CDR3 region is CASRGTGNGQPQHF. The CDR3 coding sequence is TGTGCCAGCAGAGGGACAGGGAATGGTCAGCCCCAGCATTTT.

The rearrangement uses TRBV9 and TRBJ1-2; the match to TRBD1 covers 11 bases. The trim removed 4 bases at V and 13 bases at J, leaving 6 bases unmatched. CDR1 and CDR2 from the germline V gene are SGDLS and YYNGEE. The CDR3 length is 12 residues. The CDR3 loop reads CASSPDRGPSTF. In DNA form, the CDR3 reads TGTGCCAGCAGCCCGGACAGGGGGCCCTCCACCTTC.

The chain carries TRBV6-5 and TRBJ1-2; D is undetermined. Looked up from germline, CDR1 is MNHEY and CDR2 is SVGAGI. Trimming shortened V by 4 bases and J by 12 bases, and 21 bases separated the two germline ends. This CDR3 region has 14 residues. CDR3 DNA: TGTGCCAGCAGTTCCGCCTACCCCGGACCACCTCACACCTTC. Its protein product is CASSSAYPGPPHTF.

The J gene is TRBJ2-3, the V gene TRBV4-1, with TRBD2 as a possible D gene (5 bases). Germline CDR1 is MGHRA and CDR2 is YSYEKL. Deletions cut 1 base from V and 3 bases from J, with 11 bases between. CDR3 size: 15 residues. The DNA of the CDR3 is TGCGCCAGCAGCCAAGCGGGGTCGGGTACAGATACGCAGTATTTT. Protein: CASSQAGSGTDTQYF.

This sequence joins TRBV9 and TRBJ1-5; tentative D call: TRBD1 (5 bases). V was shortened by 3 bases and J by 4 bases, with 11 bases between the two germline ends. The CDR3 covers 14 residues. In germline, CDR1 is SGDLS, CDR2 YYNGEE. The DNA for the CDR3 is TGTGCCAGCAGCGCCCGGGACGTTAATCAGCCCCAGCATTTT. As protein: CASSARDVNQPQHF. The whole variable domain, remainder taken from reference TRBV9 and TRBJ1-5, is DSGVTQTPKHLITATGQRVTLRCSPRSGDLSVYWYQQSLDQGLQFLIQYYNGEERAKGNILERFSAQQFPDLHSELNLSSLELGDSALYFCASSARDVNQPQHFGDGTRLSIL.

The gene calls are TRBV7-9 and TRBJ2-7, with D uncertain. CDR3 length: 14 residues. Germline V lookup: CDR1 SEHNR, CDR2 FQNEAQ (reference sequence). V lost 2 bases to trimming and J lost 2 bases, with 10 bases between them. This CDR3 reads CASSLQTLTYEQYF. The CDR3 DNA is TGTGCCAGCAGCTTACAAACCCTGACCTACGAGCAGTACTTC.

The chain is built from TRBV19 and TRBJ2-7; the D gene could be TRBD1 or TRBD2 (5 bases each). CDR1 and CDR2 from the germline V gene are LNHDA and SQIVND (reference sequence). The CDR3 has 15 residues. Deletions cut 3 bases from V and 1 base from J, with 13 bases between. The CDR3 nucleotides read TGTGCCAGTAGTATTCCTCGGGACGGTTCCTACGAGCAGTACTTC. Encoded protein: CASSIPRDGSYEQYF.